These 29 T cell receptor beta chains came from one sample sequenced in a study of blood T cell repertoires in COVID-19. Method: immunoSEQ multiplex PCR; TCRdb's copy keeps in-frame clones and lacks some. In the table there are 95,000 to 150,000 clones, about two thirds of which are singletons. The sequencing sample was made of peripheral blood. These TCRs come from a human donor with acute or convalescent COVID-19. The donor label of this sample is uncertain.

The chain combines TRBV7-8 with TRBJ1-6; 8 bases agree with TRBD1. CDR3 size: 16 residues. Germline V CDR1 and CDR2: SGHVS, FQNEAQ. J was trimmed by 5 bases and V by 4 bases; bases with no gene match: 7. The CDR3 DNA reads TGTGCCAGCAGCTCCGGCCGGACAGGGAATAATTCACCCCTCCACTTT. It specifies CASSSGRTGNNSPLHF.

V and J are TRBV6-5 and TRBJ1-3, with D unclear. V lost 7 bases and J 0 bases, leaving 10 bases between the germline ends. Per germline, CDR1 MNHEY and CDR2 SVGAGI. This CDR3 comprises 14 residues. The CDR3 sequence is CASKYSLSGNTIYF. The CDR3 DNA reads as TGTGCCAGCAAGTACAGCCTCTCTGGAAACACCATATATTTT.

The chain combines TRBV5-4 with TRBJ1-2, with a tentative D call TRBD1 (6 bases). V lost 3 bases, J lost 8 bases, and 20 bases lay in between. CDR1 SGHNT and CDR2 YYREEE come from the germline V gene (reference sequence). The CDR3 length is 15 residues. The DNA of the CDR3 is TGTGCCAGCAGCTCAAAAAAAGGACAGCTAGGGGGCTACACCTTC. Its translation is CASSSKKGQLGGYTF.

V gene TRBV18 combines with J gene TRBJ1-1; 10 positions agree with TRBD1. Losses at the gene ends were 3 bases for V and 5 bases for J; bases not matched to a gene: 9. CDR3 length equals 16 residues. Germline assignment: CDR1 KGHSH and CDR2 LQKENI. The CDR3 reads CASSPQTGGRGTEAFF. The CDR3 region has the DNA TGTGCCAGCTCACCCCAGACAGGGGGCCGAGGGACTGAAGCTTTCTTT.

The rearrangement uses TRBV5-1 and TRBJ1-5; no clear D gene. Germline CDR1 reads SGHRS; CDR2 reads YFSETQ. The CDR3 sequence is 12 residues long. V shed 1 base and J shed 6 bases, with 5 bases lying between them. As DNA, the CDR3 is TGCGCCAGCAGCTTGTCAGGTCAGCCCCAGCATTTT. It specifies CASSLSGQPQHF.

DNA for the CDR3: TGTGCCAGCAGCTTAATTGCAGGGGGCAGCTATGGCTACACCTTC. Its protein is CASSLIAGGSYGYTF. This chain joins TRBV7-9 and TRBJ1-2, with 8 bases lining up with TRBD1. The CDR3 consists of 15 residues. V dropped 2 bases and J dropped 4; count of bases not matched to a gene: 6. Germline lookup yields CDR1 SEHNR and CDR2 FQNEAQ (reference sequence).

The genes are TRBV7-9 and TRBJ1-3; 7 bases are shared with TRBD1. V lost 4 bases, J lost 0 bases, and 6 bases stayed unmatched. The CDR3 contains 16 residues. Germline lookup yields CDR1 SEHNR and CDR2 FQNEAQ (reference sequence). CDR3 coding DNA: TGTGCCAGCAGCTCGACAGGGATGAACTCTGGAAACACCATATATTTT. Translation gives CASSSTGMNSGNTIYF.

In this sample, this clone turned up many times. The chain couples TRBV28 to TRBJ1-5; possible D gene TRBD1, 5 bases. The V and J ends lost 3 bases and 6 bases respectively, with 21 bases between them. CDR3 length: 17 amino acids. CDR1 MDHEN and CDR2 SYDVKM come from the germline V gene. The chain's CDR3 is CASSFTRGGRVAQPQHF. The CDR3 DNA sequence: TGTGCCAGCAGTTTCACGCGGGGGGGGAGGGTGGCTCAGCCCCAGCATTTT.

The rearrangement links TRBV7-9 to TRBJ2-5, with 7 bases aligning to TRBD1. Trimming took 1 base from V and 1 from J; bases not matched to a gene: 6. Germline CDR1 reads SEHNR; CDR2 reads FQNEAQ (reference sequence). This CDR3 spans 16 amino acids. This chain's CDR3 is CASSLGGQVSQETQYF. The CDR3 nucleotides are TGTGCCAGCAGCTTAGGAGGACAGGTCTCCCAAGAGACCCAGTACTTC.

This clone turned up a few times. The rearrangement links TRBV4-1 to TRBJ1-1, with 7 bases that match TRBD1. The CDR3 consists of 15 residues. J lost 1 base, V lost 4 bases, and 6 bases had no gene match. The V gene's germline CDR1 is MGHRA and CDR2 YSYEKL. The CDR3 loop is CASSRVQGQNTEAFF. The CDR3 DNA reads as TGCGCCAGCAGCCGCGTACAGGGGCAGAACACTGAAGCTTTCTTT.

The chain employs TRBV5-6 and TRBJ2-7; 13 positions match TRBD2. The CDR3 runs 18 residues. The ends lost 3 bases at V and 3 bases at J; junction bases unmatched: 12. Per the germline V gene, CDR1 is SGHDT and CDR2 is YYEEEE. CDR3 coding DNA: TGTGCCAGCAGCTATACTAGCGGGGGGGTAATTTGGAACTACGAGCAGTACTTC. As protein: CASSYTSGGVIWNYEQYF.

J is TRBJ2-5 and V is TRBV11-1; maybe TRBD1 (6 bases). The V and J ends lost 5 bases and 5 bases respectively, with 12 bases between them. The CDR3 loop spans 13 amino acids. The V gene's germline CDR1 is SGHAT and CDR2 FQDESV (reference sequence). In DNA form, the CDR3 reads TGTGCCAGCAGCGTAAACAGGGCCGAGACCCAGTACTTC. It encodes CASSVNRAETQYF. Full variable domain (outside the CDR3, taken from reference TRBV11-1 and TRBJ2-5): EAEVAQSPRYKITEKSQAVAFWCDPISGHATLYWYRQILGQGPELLVQFQDESVVDDSQLPKDRFSAERLKGVDSTLKIQPAELGDSAMYLCASSVNRAETQYFGPGTRLLVL.

The gene calls are TRBV4-1 and TRBJ2-3; 7 bases fit TRBD1. This CDR3 contains 16 residues. CDR1 MGHRA and CDR2 YSYEKL come from the germline V gene. The trim removed 2 bases at V and 0 bases at J, leaving 5 bases unmatched. CDR3: CASSQTGTASTDTQYF. The CDR3 coding sequence is TGCGCCAGCAGCCAAACCGGGACAGCTAGCACAGATACGCAGTATTTT.

V and J are TRBV7-2 and TRBJ2-3; possible D gene TRBD2, 6 bases. With 3 bases removed from V and 2 bases from J, the gap between germline ends came to 18 bases. From germline, CDR1 is SGHTA and CDR2 FQGNSA. The CDR3 is 17 amino acids. The CDR3 DNA is TGTGCCAGCAGCTTGGGGAGGAAGGCCTTTTCCACAGATACGCAGTATTTT. Translated, it gives CASSLGRKAFSTDTQYF.

The CDR3 protein is CASSPPRGQSHTGELFF. The CDR3 DNA follows: TGTGCCAGCTCACCACCGCGGGGACAGTCTCACACCGGGGAGCTGTTTTTT. The V call is TRBV18, the J call TRBJ2-2; D might be TRBD1 (7 bases). In germline, CDR1 is KGHSH, CDR2 LQKENI. V lost 0 bases to trimming and J lost 3 bases, with 14 bases between them. The CDR3 runs 17 residues.

J is TRBJ2-1 and V is TRBV7-8; 14 bases map to TRBD2. The CDR3 contains 16 residues. The J segment lost 10 bases and the V segment lost 2 bases, leaving 7 bases of the junction unmatched. Germline assignment: CDR1 SGHVS and CDR2 FQNEAQ. CDR3 protein: CASSLSTSGGAREQFF. Here the CDR3 DNA reads TGTGCCAGCAGCTTATCGACTAGCGGGGGGGCACGGGAGCAGTTCTTC.

The chain combines TRBV5-1 with TRBJ2-5, with 9 bases that match TRBD2. Per the germline V gene, CDR1 is SGHRS and CDR2 is YFSETQ. CDR3 size: 16 residues. Trimming at V came to 3 bases and at J to 4 bases, leaving 10 bases not matched to a gene. CDR3 loop: CASSYNSGGRGETQYF. CDR3 in DNA: TGCGCCAGCAGCTATAATAGCGGGGGCCGTGGAGAGACCCAGTACTTC.

The chain couples TRBV7-8 to TRBJ1-2; 7 bases are a match to TRBD1. Per the germline V gene, CDR1 is SGHVS and CDR2 is FQNEAQ. With V trimmed by 4 bases and J by 4 bases, 12 bases remained unmatched. CDR3 length: 16 amino acids. CDR3 bases: TGTGCCAGCAGCTCTAACCTCGACAGGGACCTCTATGGCTACACCTTC. It yields the protein CASSSNLDRDLYGYTF.

DNA of the CDR3: TGCAGCGTTGACGTTGGGACAGGGGGTTACGAGCAGTACTTC. As protein: CSVDVGTGGYEQYF. The V call is TRBV29-1, the J call TRBJ2-7, with 11 positions matching TRBD1. The CDR3 length is 14 residues. The V gene's germline CDR1 is SQVTM and CDR2 ANQGSEA. J was trimmed by 4 bases and V by 3 bases; bases with no gene match: 5.

The chain employs TRBV24-1 and TRBJ1-2; unclear D gene. Trimming cost V 0 bases and J 9 bases, with 10 bases left between them. Germline V gives CDR1 KGHDR, CDR2 SFDVKD. The CDR3 consists of 13 residues. The DNA of the CDR3 is TGTGCCACCAGTGATTTGCTAGGCATTCGCTACACCTTC. Translated: CATSDLLGIRYTF.

The chain combines TRBV24-1 with TRBJ2-1; 7 bases are a match to TRBD1. With V trimmed by 10 bases and J by 4 bases, 18 bases remained unmatched. Germline CDR1 KGHDR, CDR2 SFDVKD. The CDR3 loop spans 17 amino acids. The CDR3 DNA sequence: TGTGCCACGAGGCCCTCGAACAGGGGAATAGGGTACAATGAGCAGTTCTTC. Amino acids: CATRPSNRGIGYNEQFF.

In its sample, this clone ranks as medium-sized (0.01 to 0.1%). The gene calls are TRBV5-1 and TRBJ1-4; maybe TRBD1 (6 bases). V lost 4 bases and J 6 bases, leaving 13 bases between the germline ends. Per the germline V gene, CDR1 is SGHRS and CDR2 is YFSETQ. This CDR3 comprises 14 residues. The CDR3 region is CASSQGGVDEKLFF. CDR3 DNA: TGCGCCAGCAGCCAAGGGGGTGTTGATGAAAAACTGTTTTTT.

The rearrangement uses TRBV6-1 and TRBJ2-7, with D possibly being TRBD2 (6 bases). The CDR3 is 15 residues long. V lost 1 base, J lost 3 bases, and 13 bases lay in between. Germline CDR1 MNHNS, CDR2 SASEGT. The CDR3 DNA reads TGTGCCAGCAGTGAAGAGGGTGGGGACTTCTACGAGCAGTACGTC. Amino acid sequence: CASSEEGGDFYEQYV.

This chain joins TRBV20-1 and TRBJ2-4, with 9 bases matching TRBD2. The V and J ends lost 3 bases and 6 bases, in that order; junction bases with no gene match: 9. Germline CDR1 is DFQATT and CDR2 is SNEGSKA (reference sequence). The CDR3 has 15 residues. The DNA of the CDR3 is TGCAGTGCTAGTATGTTAGCGGGGGCGGGAAACATTCAGTACTTC. Protein product: CSASMLAGAGNIQYF.

V gene TRBV6-5 combines with J gene TRBJ1-6; TRBD1 might be the D (5 bases). The V end was cut by 7 bases, the J end by 6 bases, with 13 bases between. The CDR3 is 14 amino acids. Germline CDR1 MNHEY, CDR2 SVGAGI. The CDR3 protein is CASTPTVANSPLHF. CDR3 in DNA: TGTGCCAGCACCCCGACAGTGGCTAATTCACCCCTCCACTTT.

The V gene is TRBV6-7, the J gene TRBJ1-6, with 7 bases matching TRBD1. TRBV6-7 is treated as an ORF (open reading frame) with a function not yet certain. The CDR3 length is 17 residues. V gave up 5 bases and J gave up 7 bases; unmatched junction bases: 14. Written as DNA, the CDR3 is TGTGCCAGCAGTACTGTCATTCCCGGGACAGCCAATTCACCCCTCCACTTT. This sequence encodes CASSTVIPGTANSPLHF.

This sequence joins TRBV6-5 and TRBJ1-4; 11 nucleotides align to TRBD1. The CDR3 length is 13 residues. The germline gives CDR1 MNHEY, CDR2 SVGAGI. After removal of 8 bases from V and 6 bases from J, the junction contained 2 bases not matched to a gene. Here the CDR3 reads CASGQGADEKLFF. In nucleotides, the CDR3 is TGTGCCAGCGGACAGGGGGCAGATGAAAAACTGTTTTTT.

The chain combines TRBV29-1 with TRBJ2-2; TRBD1 agrees at 12 bases. The V gene end was trimmed by 4 bases and the J gene end by 9 bases; junction bases not matched to a gene: 3. Germline V gene lookup returns CDR1 SQVTM and CDR2 ANQGSEA. This CDR3 has 13 residues. The CDR3 DNA is TGCAGCGTTGGGGGGACAGGGGGCCGGGAGCTGTTTTTT. It codes for CSVGGTGGRELFF.

Notes on this clone: Other nucleotide sequences in the sample specify the same CDR3. This sequence joins TRBV19 and TRBJ1-4; 11 nucleotides agree with TRBD1. V was clipped by 5 bases and J by 7 bases; unmatched bases: 3. This CDR3 comprises 14 residues. Germline CDR1 and CDR2: LNHDA and SQIVND (reference sequence). The CDR3 DNA reads as TGTGCCAGTAGTCCGGACAGGGGGCGTGAAAAACTGTTTTTT. Translated: CASSPDRGREKLFF.